The 19 T cell receptor beta chains given below trace back to one sample, sequenced in a study of blood T cells in healthy people across ages. Together with a sample-barcoded 5' primer, a J-beta primer mix was included in a second PCR lasting roughly 6 to 12 cycles. TCRdb recomputed calls from the 5' RACE reads with MiXCR, one row per CDR3 protein. Counted here are around 1,700,000 distinct CDR3 sequences, roughly 30% occurring once; the ten biggest clones make up roughly 8.2%. The specimen was blood. These receptors all come from a woman under 40 in good health.

The CDR3 protein is CSVVPLRDYGYTF. CDR3 nucleotides: TGCAGCGTTGTTCCCCTCCGGGACTATGGCTACACCTTC. The V call is TRBV29-1, the J call TRBJ1-2; D gene unclear. Germline lookup yields CDR1 SQVTM and CDR2 ANQGSEA. V was cut by 4 bases and J by 3 bases, with 12 bases left in between. The CDR3 has 13 residues.

This clonotype was seen just once. The chain is built from TRBV2 and TRBJ1-5; tentatively, D is TRBD1 (6 bases). CDR1 SNHLY and CDR2 FYNNEI come from the germline V gene. The CDR3 totals 13 residues. Trimming took off 8 bases at V and 4 bases at J, with 12 bases between the two ends. This CDR3 reads CASGGGANQPQHF. CDR3 DNA sequence: TGTGCCAGCGGTGGGGGCGCAAATCAGCCCCAGCATTTT.

Comments on this clonotype: A junction end diverges from the germline sequence, so it may reflect a read error. This chain connects TRBV29-1 to TRBJ2-2, with D maybe TRBD2 (7 bases). The CDR3 runs 14 residues. Per the germline V gene, CDR1 is SQVTM and CDR2 is ANQGSEA. As DNA, the CDR3 is TGCAGCGCCTACCTAGGGGGGGGTCTCGGGAAGCTGTTTTTT. It translates to CSAYLGGGLGKLFF.

This clonotype was counted ten times or more. This sequence joins TRBV12-3 or TRBV12-4 and TRBJ2-7, with a weak D call TRBD2 (6 bases). Trimming took off 6 bases at V and 8 bases at J, with 11 bases between the two ends. This CDR3 is built from 11 residues. CDR3 loop: CASRDRTKQYF. The CDR3 DNA is TGTGCCAGCAGGGACCGGACTAAGCAGTACTTC.

This clonotype came up many times. V and J are TRBV7-9 and TRBJ2-7; TRBD1 matches at 8 bases. The germline V gene encodes CDR1 SEHNR and CDR2 FQNEAQ (reference sequence). Trimming removed 7 bases from V and 2 bases from J; junction bases left unmatched: 7. The CDR3 has 14 residues. The chain's CDR3 is CASTSTGEAYEQYF. The CDR3, as DNA: TGTGCCAGCACCTCGACAGGGGAGGCCTACGAGCAGTACTTC.

The J gene is TRBJ1-2, the V gene TRBV7-2; weak D call: TRBD1 (6 bases). Trimming left V 1 base short and J 4 bases short, with 13 bases between. Germline V gene sequence: CDR1 SGHTA, CDR2 FQGNSA. CDR3 size: 15 residues. CDR3 in DNA: TGTGCCAGCAGCTTAGGATCAGGGGTTGCCTATGGCTACACCTTC. It specifies CASSLGSGVAYGYTF.

V is TRBV28 and J is TRBJ1-1; no firm D call. V lost 3 bases to trimming and J lost 4 bases, with 12 bases between them. The CDR3 length is 14 residues. CDR1 is MDHEN, CDR2 SYDVKM, per germline. CDR3 loop: CASSLPRGSTEAFF. CDR3 bases: TGTGCCAGCAGTTTGCCCCGCGGGAGCACTGAAGCTTTCTTT.

This chain joins TRBV12-3 or TRBV12-4 and TRBJ2-5, with D tentatively TRBD2 (5 bases). This CDR3 is 15 amino acids long. Trimming left V 6 bases short and J 11 bases short, with 25 bases between. This CDR3 is CASSTPSGVGNEQYF. The CDR3 nucleotides read TGTGCCAGCAGCACCCCAAGCGGAGTAGGGAATGAGCAGTACTTC.

A few counts support this clonotype. A far larger clone is just one base off, so this is likely a read error. Written as DNA, the CDR3 is TGCAGCGTTTTCCCTGGCCACACCTTC. It specifies CSVFPGHTF. The chain carries TRBV29-1 and TRBJ1-2; D is undetermined. This CDR3 spans 9 amino acids. Germline assignment: CDR1 SQVTM and CDR2 ANQGSEA.

The chain carries TRBV29-1 and TRBJ1-1; no firm D call. This CDR3 contains 12 residues. With 3 bases removed from V and 2 bases from J, the gap between germline ends came to 7 bases. Germline CDR1 SQVTM, CDR2 ANQGSEA. CDR3: CSVDLGNTEAFF. For the CDR3, the DNA is TGCAGCGTTGATTTGGGAAACACTGAAGCTTTCTTT.

This clonotype was detected only a few times. The chain combines TRBV5-1 with TRBJ2-3; 11 nucleotides agree with TRBD2. V shed 0 bases, J shed 7 bases, and the junction held 7 bases outside the gene matches. The CDR3 totals 16 residues. Germline V gene lookup returns CDR1 SGHRS and CDR2 YFSETQ. DNA for the CDR3: TGCGCCAGCAGCTTGGAATATAGCGGGAGGGGAAATACGCAGTATTTT. It yields the protein CASSLEYSGRGNTQYF.

The rearrangement uses TRBV5-1 and TRBJ2-2; D unresolved. Per germline, CDR1 SGHRS and CDR2 YFSETQ. The CDR3 consists of 17 residues. With 0 bases removed from V and 1 base from J, the gap between germline ends came to 13 bases. The CDR3 spells CASSLGARRMNTGELFF. The DNA of the CDR3 is TGCGCCAGCAGCTTGGGAGCCCGCAGGATGAACACCGGGGAGCTGTTTTTT. Together with reference TRBV5-1 and TRBJ2-2, the CDR3 gives the full variable domain: KAGVTQTPRYLIKTRGQQVTLSCSPISGHRSVSWYQQTPGQGLQFLFEYFSETQRNKGNFPGRFSGRQFSNSRSEMNVSTLELGDSALYLCASSLGARRMNTGELFFGEGSRLTVL.

The V gene is TRBV12-3 or TRBV12-4, the J gene TRBJ1-2; possibly TRBD1 for D (6 bases). The CDR3 is made up of 13 amino acids. V lost 3 bases, J lost 8 bases, and 13 bases lay in between. CDR3 protein: CASSFFSGEGYTF. The CDR3 DNA is TGTGCCAGCAGTTTCTTTTCAGGGGAAGGCTACACCTTC.

This clonotype was counted at least ten times. The V call is TRBV29-1, the J call TRBJ1-2; D might be TRBD1 (5 bases). V was cut by 0 bases and J by 5 bases, with 16 bases left in between. This CDR3 region has 15 residues. CDR1 and CDR2 (germline): SQVTM, ANQGSEA. In DNA form, the CDR3 reads TGCAGCGTTGAAGATCTGAGGGGTATTGGGTATGGCTACACCTTC. Encoded protein: CSVEDLRGIGYGYTF.

The chain is built from TRBV20-1 and TRBJ2-3; maybe TRBD2 (5 bases). This CDR3 comprises 14 residues. CDR1 DFQATT and CDR2 SNEGSKA come from the germline V gene (reference sequence). With 2 bases removed from V and 7 bases from J, the gap between germline ends came to 16 bases. CDR3: CSARRRSGTYTQYF. The CDR3 DNA is TGCAGTGCTAGACGTCGGAGCGGCACTTATACGCAGTATTTT.

Comment on this clonotype: The junction shows a germline mismatch at one end, possibly a read error. The V call is TRBV5-1, the J call TRBJ1-6, with TRBD1 as a possible D gene (6 bases). This CDR3 region has 14 residues. Looked up from germline, CDR1 is SGHRS and CDR2 is YFSETQ. In DNA, the CDR3 is TGCGCCAGCCGGTACAGGGATGGAGACTCACTCCTCCACTTT. Its translation is CASRYRDGDSLLHF.

J is TRBJ1-6 and V is TRBV20-1; 9 bases align to TRBD1. This CDR3 comprises 14 residues. The germline V gene encodes CDR1 DFQATT and CDR2 SNEGSKA (reference sequence). Unmatched junction bases numbered 8, after V lost 4 bases and J lost 10 bases. The CDR3 DNA reads as TGCAGTGCTAAACGGGACAGGGCTGAATCACCCCTCCACTTT. Its protein is CSAKRDRAESPLHF.

The CDR3 DNA reads TGTGCCACCAGTGATCCAAGGGGAGTAGGGACTAGCGGACACGAGCAGTACTTC. Its translation is CATSDPRGVGTSGHEQYF. This chain joins TRBV24-1 and TRBJ2-7, with TRBD2 matching 11 bases. The CDR3 runs to 18 residues. V trimming: 3 bases; J trimming: 5 bases; junction bases outside the gene matches: 14. CDR1 and CDR2 from the germline V gene are KGHDR and SFDVKD.

CDR3 loop: CASSLPGIGTEAFF. The CDR3, as DNA: TGTGCCAGCAGCTTACCAGGGATTGGCACTGAAGCTTTCTTT. The chain is built from TRBV7-9 and TRBJ1-1; D perhaps matches TRBD1 (5 bases). CDR1 and CDR2 from the germline V gene are SEHNR and FQNEAQ (reference sequence). The CDR3 is 14 amino acids. V lost 2 bases, J lost 4 bases, and 11 bases lay in between. The whole variable domain, filled in from reference TRBV7-9 and TRBJ1-1, reads DTGVSQNPRHKITKRGQNVTFRCDPISEHNRLYWYRQTLGQGPEFLTYFQNEAQLEKSRLLSDRFSAERPKGSFSTLEIQRTEQGDSAMYLCASSLPGIGTEAFFGQGTRLTVV.